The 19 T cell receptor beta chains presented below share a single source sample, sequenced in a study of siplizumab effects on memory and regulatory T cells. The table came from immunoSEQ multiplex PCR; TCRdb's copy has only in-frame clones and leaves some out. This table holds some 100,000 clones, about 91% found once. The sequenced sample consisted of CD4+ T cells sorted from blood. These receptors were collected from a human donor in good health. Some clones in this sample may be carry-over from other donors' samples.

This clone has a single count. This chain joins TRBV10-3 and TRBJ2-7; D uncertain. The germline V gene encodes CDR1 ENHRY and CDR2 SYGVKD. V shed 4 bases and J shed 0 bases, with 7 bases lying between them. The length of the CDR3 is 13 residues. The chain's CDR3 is CAISVADSYEQYF. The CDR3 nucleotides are TGTGCCATCAGTGTGGCAGACTCCTACGAGCAGTACTTC.

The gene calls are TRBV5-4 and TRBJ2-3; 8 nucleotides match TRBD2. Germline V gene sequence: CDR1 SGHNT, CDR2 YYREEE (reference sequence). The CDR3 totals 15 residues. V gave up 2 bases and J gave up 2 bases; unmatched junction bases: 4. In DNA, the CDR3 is TGTGCCAGCAGCTTTAGCGGGAAAATCACAGATACGCAGTATTTT. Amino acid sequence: CASSFSGKITDTQYF.

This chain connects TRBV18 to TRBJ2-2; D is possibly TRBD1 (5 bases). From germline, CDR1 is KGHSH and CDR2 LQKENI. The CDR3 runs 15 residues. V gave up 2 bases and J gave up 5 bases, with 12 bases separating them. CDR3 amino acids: CASSPSAQATGELFF. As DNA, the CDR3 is TGTGCCAGCTCACCATCTGCACAGGCGACCGGGGAGCTGTTTTTT.

The CDR3 here is CASCDRRYNEQFF. The CDR3, as DNA: TGCGCCAGCTGTGACAGGCGTTACAATGAGCAGTTCTTC. The V call is TRBV4-1, the J call TRBJ2-1; the D gene is possibly TRBD1 (6 bases). Germline lookup yields CDR1 MGHRA and CDR2 YSYEKL. Trimming removed 8 bases at V and 4 bases at J, with 12 bases between. This CDR3 region has 13 residues.

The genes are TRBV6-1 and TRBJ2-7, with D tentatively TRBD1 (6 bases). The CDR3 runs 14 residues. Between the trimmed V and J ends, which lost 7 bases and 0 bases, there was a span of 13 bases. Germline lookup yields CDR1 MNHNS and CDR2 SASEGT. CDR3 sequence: CASTPRDTSYEQYF. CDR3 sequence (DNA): TGTGCCAGCACGCCCCGGGACACCTCCTACGAGCAGTACTTC.

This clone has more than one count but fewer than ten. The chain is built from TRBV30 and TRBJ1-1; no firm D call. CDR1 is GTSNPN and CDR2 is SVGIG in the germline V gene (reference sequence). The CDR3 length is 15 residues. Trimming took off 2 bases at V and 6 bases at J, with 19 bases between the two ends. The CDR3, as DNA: TGTGCCTGGAGTCTACTTTCCGGGCCCCGGGCTGAAGCTTTCTTT. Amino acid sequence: CAWSLLSGPRAEAFF.

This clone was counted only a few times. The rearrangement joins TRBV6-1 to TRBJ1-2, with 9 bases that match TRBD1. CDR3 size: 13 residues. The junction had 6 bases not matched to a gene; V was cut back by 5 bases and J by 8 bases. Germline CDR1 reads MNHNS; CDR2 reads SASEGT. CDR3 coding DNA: TGTGCCAGCAGTAACCGGGACAGGGCCGGCTACACCTTC. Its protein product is CASSNRDRAGYTF.

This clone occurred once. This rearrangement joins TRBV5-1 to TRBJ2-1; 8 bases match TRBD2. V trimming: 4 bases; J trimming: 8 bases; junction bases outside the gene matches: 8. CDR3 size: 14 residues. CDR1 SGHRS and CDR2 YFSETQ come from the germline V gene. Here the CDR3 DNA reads TGCGCCAGCAGCCCGGGGACTAGTTACTATGAGCAGTTCTTC. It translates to CASSPGTSYYEQFF.

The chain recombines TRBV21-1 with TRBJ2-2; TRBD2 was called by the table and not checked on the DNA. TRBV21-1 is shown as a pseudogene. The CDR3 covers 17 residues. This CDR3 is CASSHVVRECGTGELFF. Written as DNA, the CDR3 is TGTGCCAGCAGCCACGTCGTCCGGGAGTGCGGCACCGGGGAGCTGTTTTTT.

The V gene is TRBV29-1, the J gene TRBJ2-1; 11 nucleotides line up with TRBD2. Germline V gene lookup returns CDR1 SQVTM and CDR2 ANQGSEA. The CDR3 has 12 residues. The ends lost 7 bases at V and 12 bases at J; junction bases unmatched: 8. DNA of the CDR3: TGCAGCGCGGTACTAGCGGGAGTTCGGCAGTTCTTC. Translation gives CSAVLAGVRQFF.

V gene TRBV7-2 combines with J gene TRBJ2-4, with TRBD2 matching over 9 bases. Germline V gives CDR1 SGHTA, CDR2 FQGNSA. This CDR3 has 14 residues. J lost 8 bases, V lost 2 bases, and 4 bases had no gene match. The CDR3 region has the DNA TGTGCCAGCAGCTTAAGTAGCGGGAGATACATTCAGTACTTC. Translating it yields CASSLSSGRYIQYF.

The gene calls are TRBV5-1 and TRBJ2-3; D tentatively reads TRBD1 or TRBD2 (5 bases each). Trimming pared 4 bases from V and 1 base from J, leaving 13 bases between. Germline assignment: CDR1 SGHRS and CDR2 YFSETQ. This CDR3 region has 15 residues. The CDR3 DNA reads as TGCGCCAGCAGCACACGGGACGGGGGCACAGATACGCAGTATTTT. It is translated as CASSTRDGGTDTQYF.

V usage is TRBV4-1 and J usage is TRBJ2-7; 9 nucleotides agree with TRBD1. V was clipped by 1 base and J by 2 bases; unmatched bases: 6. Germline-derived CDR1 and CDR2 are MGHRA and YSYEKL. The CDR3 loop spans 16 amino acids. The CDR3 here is CASSQATTGGPYEQYF. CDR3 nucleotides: TGCGCCAGCAGCCAAGCCACGACAGGGGGGCCCTACGAGCAGTACTTC.

CDR3 loop: CASSGLAEYNEQFF. For the CDR3, the DNA is TGTGCCAGCAGCGGACTAGCGGAGTACAATGAGCAGTTCTTC. This chain joins TRBV11-1 and TRBJ2-1; 10 bases map to TRBD2. V gave up 5 bases and J gave up 4 bases; unmatched junction bases: 2. This CDR3 contains 14 residues. Germline loops: CDR1 SGHAT, CDR2 FQDESV (reference sequence).

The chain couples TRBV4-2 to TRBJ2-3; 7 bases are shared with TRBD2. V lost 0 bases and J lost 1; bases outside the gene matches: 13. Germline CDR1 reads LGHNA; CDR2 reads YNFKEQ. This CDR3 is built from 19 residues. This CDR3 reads CASSQEVGGGRWGTDTQYF. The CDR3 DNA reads TGTGCCAGCAGCCAAGAGGTGGGTGGCGGGAGATGGGGCACAGATACGCAGTATTTT.

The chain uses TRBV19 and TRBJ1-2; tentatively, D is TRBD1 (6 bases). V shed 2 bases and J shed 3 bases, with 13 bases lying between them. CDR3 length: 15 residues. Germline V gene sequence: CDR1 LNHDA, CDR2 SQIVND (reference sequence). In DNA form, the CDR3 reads TGTGCCAGTAGTATACCGGACAGCTGGCACTATGGCTACACCTTC. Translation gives CASSIPDSWHYGYTF.

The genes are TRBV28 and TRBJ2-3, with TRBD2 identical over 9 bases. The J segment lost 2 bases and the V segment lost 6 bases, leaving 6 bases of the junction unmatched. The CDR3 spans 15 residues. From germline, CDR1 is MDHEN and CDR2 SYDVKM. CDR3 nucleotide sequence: TGTGCCAGCAGCTCAAGCGGGAGGAACACAGATACGCAGTATTTT. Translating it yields CASSSSGRNTDTQYF.

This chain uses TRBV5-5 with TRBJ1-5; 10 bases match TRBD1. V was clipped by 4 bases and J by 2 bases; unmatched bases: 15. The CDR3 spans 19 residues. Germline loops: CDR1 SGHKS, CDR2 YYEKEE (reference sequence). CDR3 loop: CASSGPGTGETLGNQPQHF. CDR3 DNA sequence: TGTGCCAGCAGCGGCCCCGGGACAGGGGAGACTCTTGGCAATCAGCCCCAGCATTTT.

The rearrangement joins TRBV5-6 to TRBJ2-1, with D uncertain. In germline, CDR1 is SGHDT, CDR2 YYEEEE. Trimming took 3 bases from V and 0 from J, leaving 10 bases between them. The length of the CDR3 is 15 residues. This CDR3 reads CASSWDFSSYNEQFF. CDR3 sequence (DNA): TGTGCCAGCAGCTGGGATTTTAGCTCCTACAATGAGCAGTTCTTC.